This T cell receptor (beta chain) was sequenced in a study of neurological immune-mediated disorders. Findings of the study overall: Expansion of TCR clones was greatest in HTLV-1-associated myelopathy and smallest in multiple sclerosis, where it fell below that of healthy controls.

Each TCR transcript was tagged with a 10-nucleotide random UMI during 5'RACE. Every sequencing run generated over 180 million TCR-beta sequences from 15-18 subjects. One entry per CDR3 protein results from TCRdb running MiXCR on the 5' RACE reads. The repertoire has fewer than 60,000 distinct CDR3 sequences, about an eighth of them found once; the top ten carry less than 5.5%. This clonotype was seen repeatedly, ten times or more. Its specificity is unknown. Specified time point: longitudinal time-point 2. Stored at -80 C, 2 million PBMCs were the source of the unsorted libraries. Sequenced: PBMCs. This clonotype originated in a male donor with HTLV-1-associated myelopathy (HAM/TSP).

The CDR3 DNA is TGTGCCAGCAGCTTTGGGGGGGACACTGAAGCTTTCTTT. Translated, it gives CASSFGGDTEAFF. The chain couples TRBV7-9 to TRBJ1-1; D may be TRBD1 (5 bases). Trimming left V 3 bases short and J 3 bases short, with 8 bases between. This CDR3 region has 13 residues. The germline V gene has CDR1 SEHNR and CDR2 FQNEAQ (reference sequence).